One and the same sample provided the 21 T cell receptor beta chains below, sequenced in a study of blood T cell repertoires in COVID-19. The table came from immunoSEQ multiplex PCR; TCRdb's copy has only in-frame clones and leaves some out. The table shows 65,000 to 90,000 clones, with just over 85% occurring only once. The sample comprised peripheral blood. These receptors all stem from a woman older than 75 in a cohort sampled during active or convalescent COVID-19.

The J gene is TRBJ1-5, the V gene TRBV5-4; the match to TRBD1 covers 8 bases. After removal of 4 bases from V and 6 bases from J, the junction contained 3 bases not matched to a gene. This CDR3 is built from 13 residues. Germline CDR1 reads SGHNT; CDR2 reads YYREEE (reference sequence). The CDR3 region is CASSPDRGQPQHF. The CDR3 DNA sequence: TGTGCCAGCAGCCCTGACAGGGGTCAGCCCCAGCATTTT.

V and J are TRBV2 and TRBJ2-5, with 7 bases identical to TRBD1. The V segment lost 7 bases and the J segment 2 bases; nucleotides outside the gene matches: 13. The CDR3 runs 16 residues. The V gene's germline CDR1 is SNHLY and CDR2 FYNNEI. CDR3 region: CASIRGRTLGQETQYF. The CDR3 nucleotides are TGTGCCAGCATTAGGGGGCGGACATTGGGTCAAGAGACCCAGTACTTC.

The J gene is TRBJ1-5, the V gene TRBV27, with 8 bases identical to TRBD1. This CDR3 contains 14 residues. V lost 3 bases to trimming and J lost 5 bases; unmatched junction nucleotides: 3. The germline CDR1 and CDR2 sequences are MNHEY and SMNVEV (reference sequence). This CDR3 reads CASSFQGAHQPQHF. The CDR3 bases are TGTGCCAGCAGTTTCCAGGGGGCTCATCAGCCCCAGCATTTT.

This clone was found once. The chain carries TRBV9 and TRBJ2-7, with 7 nucleotides matching TRBD1. V gave up 4 bases and J gave up 2 bases; unmatched junction bases: 9. Germline V gives CDR1 SGDLS, CDR2 YYNGEE. This CDR3 has 15 amino acids. The CDR3 region is CASSPGGLGAYEQYF. The DNA for the CDR3 is TGTGCCAGCAGCCCAGGGGGTCTGGGGGCCTACGAGCAGTACTTC.

The chain recombines TRBV5-6 with TRBJ1-2; D gene uncertain. Germline V gene data show CDR1 as SGHDT and CDR2 as YYEEEE. CDR3 length: 13 amino acids. The ends were cut back, 1 base at V and 1 base at J, with 5 bases in the middle. This chain's CDR3 is CASSLNSNYGYTF. The CDR3 nucleotides are TGTGCCAGCAGCTTGAACAGTAACTATGGCTACACCTTC. Variable domain in full (rest from reference TRBV5-6 and TRBJ1-2): DAGVTQSPTHLIKTRGQQVTLRCSPKSGHDTVSWYQQALGQGPQFIFQYYEEEERQRGNFPDRFSGHQFPNYSSELNVNALLLGDSALYLCASSLNSNYGYTFGSGTRLTVV.

This chain joins TRBV2 and TRBJ2-7; D gene unclear. Germline CDR1 reads SNHLY; CDR2 reads FYNNEI. This CDR3 region has 10 residues. Trimming pared 8 bases from V and 1 base from J, leaving 3 bases between. The CDR3 DNA follows: TGTGCCAGCCGGTCCTACGAGCAGTACTTC. It is translated as CASRSYEQYF.

The rearrangement uses TRBV6-5 and TRBJ1-1, with D perhaps matching TRBD1 (6 bases). The germline CDR1 and CDR2 sequences are MNHEY and SVGAGI. V lost 8 bases, J lost 2 bases, and 15 bases lay in between. This CDR3 is 14 amino acids long. The CDR3 DNA is TGTGCCAGCGCCCAAGGGGGGGCCAACACTGAAGCTTTCTTT. This sequence encodes CASAQGGANTEAFF.

The V call is TRBV3-1 (or the pseudogene TRBV3-2), the J call TRBJ1-4; D ambiguous. This CDR3 is built from 14 residues. Germline loops: CDR1 LGHDT, CDR2 YNNKEL (reference sequence). V was clipped by 4 bases and J by 7 bases, with 13 bases between them. CDR3 in amino acids: CASSLREGGEKLFF. CDR3 bases: TGTGCCAGCAGCCTTAGGGAGGGTGGTGAAAAACTGTTTTTT.

For this clone: Distinct nucleotide sequences in the sample also encode this CDR3. V usage is TRBV3-1 (or the pseudogene TRBV3-2) and J usage is TRBJ2-3; a possible D gene is TRBD2 (6 bases). The V gene's germline CDR1 is LGHDT and CDR2 YNNKEL (reference sequence). This CDR3 contains 14 residues. Trimming took 6 bases from V and 0 from J, leaving 10 bases between them. In DNA form, the CDR3 reads TGTGCCAGCAGAAGTAGCGGAAGCACAGATACGCAGTATTTT. Amino acid sequence: CASRSSGSTDTQYF.

This chain joins TRBV3-1 (or the pseudogene TRBV3-2) and TRBJ1-2; TRBD1 agrees at 8 bases. Per the germline V gene, CDR1 is LGHDT and CDR2 is YNNKEL (reference sequence). This CDR3 is 13 amino acids long. V shed 4 bases, J shed 8 bases, and the junction held 6 bases outside the gene matches. The CDR3 DNA reads as TGTGCCAGCAGCCGATACCGGACAGGGGGCTACACCTTC. Amino acids: CASSRYRTGGYTF.

The V gene is TRBV19, the J gene TRBJ2-7; 7 bases map to TRBD2. In germline, CDR1 is LNHDA, CDR2 SQIVND (reference sequence). The trim removed 3 bases at V and 4 bases at J, leaving 0 bases unmatched. The CDR3 runs 12 residues. CDR3 sequence (DNA): TGTGCCAGTAGTATGCGGGAGTACGAGCAGTACTTC. Translated, it gives CASSMREYEQYF.

The genes are TRBV4-2 and TRBJ2-1; 11 positions match TRBD2. The V and J ends lost 0 bases and 8 bases, in that order; junction bases with no gene match: 3. The germline gives CDR1 LGHNA, CDR2 YNFKEQ. There are 15 residues in the CDR3. The CDR3 loop reads CASSQDQLAGDEQFF. The CDR3 region has the DNA TGTGCCAGCAGCCAAGATCAACTAGCGGGAGATGAGCAGTTCTTC.

There are a few counts of this clone. A junction end diverges from the germline sequence, so it may reflect a read error. The chain carries TRBV19 and TRBJ2-1; 8 bases map to TRBD2. The CDR3 is 11 residues long. The germline V gene encodes CDR1 LNHDA and CDR2 SQIVND (reference sequence). DNA of the CDR3: TGTGCCAGTAGGATAGCGGGAGAGCAGTTCTTC. Its protein is CASRIAGEQFF.

This chain connects TRBV11-2 to TRBJ2-1, with D perhaps TRBD2 (5 bases). CDR3 length: 12 amino acids. Germline V gene sequence: CDR1 SGHAT, CDR2 FQNNGV. V was pared by 1 base and J by 15 bases, with 13 bases between. The CDR3 here is CASSLGVGNAFF. The CDR3 DNA reads as TGTGCCAGCAGCTTAGGGGTCGGGAACGCGTTCTTC.

The chain carries TRBV5-1 and TRBJ2-3; D call uncertain. This CDR3 has 15 residues. V was trimmed by 2 bases and J by 2 bases, leaving 12 bases between them. Germline CDR1 reads SGHRS; CDR2 reads YFSETQ. This chain's CDR3 is CASSLASLNTDTQYF. CDR3 bases: TGCGCCAGCAGCTTAGCAAGTTTAAACACAGATACGCAGTATTTT. Together with reference TRBV5-1 and TRBJ2-3, the CDR3 gives the full variable domain: KAGVTQTPRYLIKTRGQQVTLSCSPISGHRSVSWYQQTPGQGLQFLFEYFSETQRNKGNFPGRFSGRQFSNSRSEMNVSTLELGDSALYLCASSLASLNTDTQYFGPGTRLTVL.

V usage is TRBV18 and J usage is TRBJ2-1; D not resolved. CDR1 KGHSH and CDR2 LQKENI come from the germline V gene. V dropped 0 bases and J dropped 4 bases, with 7 bases sitting between them. This CDR3 has 14 amino acids. In nucleotides, the CDR3 is TGTGCCAGCTCACCACCGGCAGGTTACAATGAGCAGTTCTTC. It yields the protein CASSPPAGYNEQFF.

The V gene is TRBV7-2, the J gene TRBJ1-4, with 9 bases that match TRBD1. Germline V lookup: CDR1 SGHTA, CDR2 FQGNSA. Unmatched junction bases numbered 11, after V lost 1 base and J lost 11 bases. This CDR3 has 16 residues. In DNA, the CDR3 is TGTGCCAGCAGCTTAGGCCCAGGGGGGACAGGGTATAAACTGTTTTTT. Residues: CASSLGPGGTGYKLFF.

V usage is TRBV3-1 (or the pseudogene TRBV3-2) and J usage is TRBJ2-3; TRBD2 is a possible D gene (7 bases). V gave up 2 bases and J gave up 3 bases, with 15 bases separating them. The CDR3 totals 16 residues. Germline V gives CDR1 LGHDT, CDR2 YNNKEL (reference sequence). CDR3: CASSQFWGGRTDTQYF. CDR3 DNA sequence: TGTGCCAGCAGCCAATTCTGGGGGGGGCGGACAGATACGCAGTATTTT.

This chain joins TRBV5-1 and TRBJ2-3, with D unclear. V lost 5 bases to trimming and J lost 0 bases, with 7 bases between them. Per the germline V gene, CDR1 is SGHRS and CDR2 is YFSETQ. CDR3 length: 13 residues. CDR3 nucleotide sequence: TGCGCCAGCAGTTCCTACAGCACAGATACGCAGTATTTT. Protein sequence: CASSSYSTDTQYF.

J is TRBJ1-2 and V is TRBV6-5; tentatively, D is TRBD1 (5 bases). This CDR3 contains 16 residues. Germline values: CDR1 MNHEY, CDR2 SVGAGI. V lost 4 bases to trimming and J lost 6 bases, with 21 bases between them. DNA for the CDR3: TGTGCCAGCAGTTCCCACGGGACTACTTACCCTAATGGCTACACCTTC. Translated, it gives CASSSHGTTYPNGYTF.

This chain joins TRBV5-1 and TRBJ2-6, with a weak D call TRBD1 (6 bases). V lost 4 bases to trimming and J lost 2 bases, with 10 bases between them. Germline V gene lookup returns CDR1 SGHRS and CDR2 YFSETQ. The CDR3 sequence is 15 residues long. The CDR3 reads CASSLQGAGANVLTF. Written as DNA, the CDR3 is TGCGCCAGCAGCCTACAGGGCGCTGGGGCCAACGTCCTGACTTTC.